The rows below give T cell receptor beta chains drawn from one sample of a study of T cell repertoires in cytomegalovirus infection. TCRdb re-called the reads with MiXCR, one entry per CDR3 protein. Here the sample spans about a million distinct CDR3 sequences, roughly 31% being singletons. These receptors' targets are unknown. This specimen was cultured CD8+ T cells from PBMCs, taken from culture after CMV antigen stimulation. The source is a human donor in good health (CMV status not recorded). Some clones in this sample may be carry-over from other donors' samples. CDR3s include the opening cysteine and the closing phenylalanine or tryptophan. D genes are given only for firm matches. Rows give clone size only sometimes, using once, few, many, or a class for an expanded clone.

d_call	j_call	v_call	cdr3_length	clone_size	cdr3_nt	cdr3_aa
TRBD1	TRBJ1-2	TRBV7-2	17	many	TGTGCCAGCAGCTCCTGGGACAGGGCCTTAACTAACTATGGCTACACCTTC	CASSSWDRALTNYGYTF
TRBD2	TRBJ2-3	TRBV7-6	16	.	TGTGCCAGCAGCTTAGAACAGCGGGGGGGCGCAGATACGCAGTATTTT	CASSLEQRGGADTQYF
TRBD1	TRBJ1-5	TRBV19	15	.	TGTGCCAGTAGTAGGGGGACAGGCAGCAATCAGCCCCAGCATTTT	CASSRGTGSNQPQHF
.	TRBJ1-2	TRBV12-3/TRBV12-4	17	few	TGTGCCAGCAGCCTACATATGGACAGTTACCTTTTCTATGGCTACACCTTC	CASSLHMDSYLFYGYTF
TRBD1	TRBJ2-5	TRBV7-9	15	few	TGTGCCAGCAGCCCCCGGGACAGGTCAGCGGAGACCCAGTACTTC	CASSPRDRSAETQYF
TRBD2	TRBJ2-1	TRBV7-8	14	many	TGTGCCAGCAGCGTTAGCGGGGAGGACAATGAGCAGTTCTTC	CASSVSGEDNEQFF
TRBD2	TRBJ2-2	TRBV9	17	.	TGTGCCAGCAGCGTAGCTACCAGCGGGGCGAACACCGGGGAGCTGTTTTTT	CASSVATSGANTGELFF
.	TRBJ1-3	TRBV28	14	.	TGTGCCAGCTCAAGCGCCAGGGTTGGAAACACCATATATTTT	CASSSARVGNTIYF
TRBD2	TRBJ2-1	TRBV12-3/TRBV12-4	13	few	TGTGCCAGCAGTTTAAATGCGGGGGTTGAGCAGTTCTTC	CASSLNAGVEQFF
TRBD2	TRBJ2-3	TRBV9	15	few	TGTGCCAGCAGCGGAGCGGGGGGGGTTTCAGATACGCAGTATTTT	CASSGAGGVSDTQYF
.	TRBJ1-5	TRBV6-2/TRBV6-3	16	few	TGTGCCAGCAGTCCTAGACAGTTCTATAGCAATCAGCCCCAGCATTTT	CASSPRQFYSNQPQHF
TRBD1	TRBJ2-7	TRBV27	15	.	TGTGCCAGCAGTCCCGGGACAGGGGGCGCGTCCGAGCAGTACTTC	CASSPGTGGASEQYF
.	TRBJ2-1	TRBV19	14	few	TGTGCCAGTAGTTTCCCCAGTGTTCTGGATGAGCAGTTCTTC	CASSFPSVLDEQFF
.	TRBJ2-1	TRBV4-3	16	.	TGCGCCAGCAGCCAAGTTACGGGACTCCTATACAATGAGCAGTTCTTC	CASSQVTGLLYNEQFF